Presented here are 3 T cell receptor beta chains from one specimen sequenced in a study of blood T cell repertoires in COVID-19 (dated by TCRdb to the early 2020s). Library preparation used the immunoSEQ multiplex PCR assay. TCRdb mirrors the immuneACCESS table, restricted to in-frame sequences. Some clones are absent from its copies; in checked studies, under half trace to an unresolved V gene, and the reason for the others is unknown. The sample profile shows approximately 200,000 clones; roughly 94% of them were found once. The ten largest clones represent 0.76% of the sample. The sequencing input was peripheral blood. These receptors all come from a young man with COVID-19, enrolled during active disease.

V and J are TRBV5-1 and TRBJ2-7; D perhaps matches TRBD2 (5 bases). V was pared by 2 bases and J by 4 bases, with 10 bases between. CDR1 and CDR2 from the germline V gene are SGHRS and YFSETQ. The CDR3 totals 13 residues. CDR3: CASSLSTGYEQYF. The CDR3, as DNA: TGCGCCAGCAGCTTAAGTACGGGGTACGAGCAGTACTTC.

The sample holds one count of this clone. The chain combines TRBV7-3 with TRBJ2-1; 9 nucleotides match TRBD1. Germline V gene data show CDR1 as SGHTA and CDR2 as FQGTGA. The CDR3 covers 16 residues. The J segment lost 7 bases and the V segment lost 1 base, leaving 8 bases of the junction unmatched. The CDR3 DNA reads TGTGCCAGCAGCTTAATTCCCGGGACAGGGATTAATGAGCAGTTCTTC. Protein: CASSLIPGTGINEQFF.

This clone came up once. V is TRBV19 and J is TRBJ1-3; a weak D match, TRBD1 (6 bases). Germline V gene data show CDR1 as LNHDA and CDR2 as SQIVND (reference sequence). Trimming stripped 10 bases from V and 0 bases from J, with 16 bases between. The CDR3 extends over 15 amino acids. CDR3 sequence: CATDIQGGSGNTIYF. In DNA, the CDR3 is TGTGCCACCGACATACAGGGCGGCTCTGGAAACACCATATATTTT.